Listed below are T cell receptor beta chains from one sample, sequenced in a study of early T cells in non-severe SARS-CoV-2 infection. MiXCR, run by TCRdb on the 5' RACE reads, gives a single entry per CDR3 protein. The sample includes some 38,000 distinct CDR3 sequences, about 5% of them seen just once. The specimen sequenced was whole blood. The receptors were gathered from an adult who was a healthcare worker with PCR-confirmed SARS-CoV-2 infection or an uninfected control (not recorded which). Both conserved end residues are part of each CDR3. Fields, in order: V gene, D gene, J gene, clone size, CDR3 DNA, CDR3 protein. The D gene is left open where the match is weak. Rows give clone size only sometimes, using once, few, many, or a class for an expanded clone.

TRBV3-1	.	TRBJ2-7	many	TGTGCCAGCAGCCAGGGTGAGGTCGGCGAGCAGTACTTC	CASSQGEVGEQYF
TRBV5-5	.	TRBJ1-1	many	TGTGCCAGCAGCAGACAGCTTACGAACACTGAAGCTTTCTTT	CASSRQLTNTEAFF
TRBV20-1	.	TRBJ2-3	many	TGCAGTGCTACGCGGGGTGCCACAGATACGCAGTATTTT	CSATRGATDTQYF
TRBV3-1	.	TRBJ2-3	many	TGTGCCAGCAGCCGATCGGCGGGGCGCACAGATACGCAGTATTTT	CASSRSAGRTDTQYF
TRBV3-1	.	TRBJ1-4	many	TGTGCCAGCAGCCAAGTCGCAGGGTCGACTAATGAAAAACTGTTTTTT	CASSQVAGSTNEKLFF
TRBV12-3/TRBV12-4	.	TRBJ1-1	many	TGTGCCAGCAGTTCCCTAGGTGAAAGCACTGAAGCTTTCTTT	CASSSLGESTEAFF
TRBV7-2	TRBD1	TRBJ1-2	few	TGTGCCAGCAGCCCAGGGGGCCTTAGGAGCTACACCTTC	CASSPGGLRSYTF
TRBV20-1	TRBD1	TRBJ1-6	medium-sized	TGCAGTGCTAGAGCGGGACAGGGCGATTCACCCCTCCACTTT	CSARAGQGDSPLHF
TRBV29-1	.	TRBJ1-2	.	TGCAGCGTGGGACACCAAGATGGCTACACCTTC	CSVGHQDGYTF
TRBV5-4	.	TRBJ1-1	many	TGTGCCAGCAGCTTGTTAGGGGACCGGGACCGTCTTTTTGCTGAAGCTTTCTTT	CASSLLGDRDRLFAEAFF
TRBV5-1	.	TRBJ1-1	many	TGCGCCAGCAGCTCAATAGGGACGGGGCCGAACACTGAAGCTTTCTTT	CASSSIGTGPNTEAFF
TRBV5-1	.	TRBJ2-3	many	TGCGCCAGCAGCTTGGGTGGGGGCACAGATACGCAGTATTTT	CASSLGGGTDTQYF
TRBV12-3/TRBV12-4	.	TRBJ1-6	many	TGTGCCAGCAGTTTACCCAATTCACCCCTCCACTTT	CASSLPNSPLHF
TRBV7-8	TRBD1	TRBJ1-2	few	TGTGCCAGCAGCAGACCGGGACAGGGGGCCGGAGGCTACACCTTC	CASSRPGQGAGGYTF
TRBV29-1	.	TRBJ1-1	few	TGCAGCGTTGACTGGGACACTGAAGCTTTCTTT	CSVDWDTEAFF
TRBV2	TRBD1	TRBJ1-6	many	TGTGCCAGCGGGGGACAGGGGGATGTTTCACCCCTCCACTTT	CASGGQGDVSPLHF
TRBV13	.	TRBJ1-6	few	TGTGCCAGCAGCTCACGCCTTGACGGCTCACCCCTCCACTTT	CASSSRLDGSPLHF
TRBV27	.	TRBJ2-5	.	TGTGCCAGCAGACTGGACAGTCAAGAGACCCAGTACTTC	CASRLDSQETQYF
TRBV27	TRBD2	TRBJ2-1	many	TGTGCCAGCAGTCTGTGGACTAGCGGGGAGGGTGAGCAGTTCTTC	CASSLWTSGEGEQFF